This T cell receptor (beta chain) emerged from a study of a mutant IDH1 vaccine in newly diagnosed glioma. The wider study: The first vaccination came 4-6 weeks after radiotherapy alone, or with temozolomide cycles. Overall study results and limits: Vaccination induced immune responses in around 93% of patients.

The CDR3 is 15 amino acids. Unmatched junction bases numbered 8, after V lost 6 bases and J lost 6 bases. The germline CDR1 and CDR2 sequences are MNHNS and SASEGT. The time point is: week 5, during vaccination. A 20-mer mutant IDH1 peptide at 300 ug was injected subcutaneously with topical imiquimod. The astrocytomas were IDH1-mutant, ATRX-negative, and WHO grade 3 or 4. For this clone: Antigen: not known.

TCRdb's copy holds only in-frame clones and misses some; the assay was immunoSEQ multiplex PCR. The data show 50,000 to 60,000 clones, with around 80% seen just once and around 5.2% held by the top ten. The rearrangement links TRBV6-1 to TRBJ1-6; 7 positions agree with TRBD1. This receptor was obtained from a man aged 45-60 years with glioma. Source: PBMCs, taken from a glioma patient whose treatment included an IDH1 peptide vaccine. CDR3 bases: TGTGCCAGCAGACCTAGACAGGGTGCTAATTCACCCCTCCACTTT. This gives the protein CASRPRQGANSPLHF.